Listed below are T cell receptor beta chains from one sample, sequenced in a study of beta chain features in type 1 diabetes. Assay: immunoSEQ multiplex PCR; the TCRdb copy retains only in-frame clones and omits some. This sample has some 350,000 clones, with approximately 15% found just once. The sequencing sample was made of naive CD4+ T cells from blood. Every receptor here comes from a woman aged 18-35 years with type 1 diabetes. Both conserved end residues are part of each CDR3. Each record gives: V gene, D gene, J gene, clone size, CDR3 protein, CDR3 DNA. D genes are given only for firm matches. Clone size is given for some rows only: seen once, a few or many times, or a class if the clone is expanded.

>TRBV9|NA|TRBJ1-1|NA
CASSVGELRGTEAFF
TGTGCCAGCAGCGTAGGGGAGCTACGGGGCACTGAAGCTTTCTTT
>TRBV29-1|TRBD1|TRBJ2-1|few
CSVGPKYRGSSYNEQFF
TGCAGCGTTGGTCCTAAATACAGGGGCAGCTCCTACAATGAGCAGTTCTTC
>TRBV18|NA|TRBJ2-3|few
CASSPGFAQYF
TGTGCCAGCTCACCCGGGTTTGCGCAGTATTTT
>TRBV6-5|NA|TRBJ2-2|NA
CASSRVNTGELFF
TGTGCCAGCAGCCGCGTCAACACCGGGGAGCTGTTTTTT
>TRBV30|NA|TRBJ1-5|many
CAWSVGAGVQPQHF
TGTGCCTGGAGTGTAGGGGCAGGCGTGCAGCCCCAGCATTTT
>TRBV28|NA|TRBJ1-5|NA
CASSIPTGNQPQHF
TGTGCCAGCAGTATCCCTACAGGGAATCAGCCCCAGCATTTT
>TRBV7-9|TRBD1|TRBJ1-4|NA
CASSSDRGRLFF
TGTGCCAGCAGCAGTGACAGGGGTAGGCTGTTTTTT
>TRBV5-1|TRBD2|TRBJ2-3|few
CASSFQGTSRSVADTQYF
TGCGCCAGCAGCTTCCAGGGGACTAGTAGAAGCGTTGCAGATACGCAGTATTTT
>TRBV5-4|TRBD1|TRBJ2-6|NA
CASSWDRRSGANVLTF
TGTGCCAGCAGCTGGGACAGACGCTCTGGGGCCAACGTCCTGACTTTC
>TRBV5-1|NA|TRBJ2-2|once
CASSLVAANTGELFF
TGCGCCAGCAGCTTGGTAGCTGCGAACACCGGGGAGCTGTTTTTT
>TRBV20-1|NA|TRBJ2-2|few
CSASAGGELFF
TGCAGTGCCTCGGCGGGGGGGGAGCTGTTTTTT
>TRBV6-5|NA|TRBJ2-7|NA
CASISSGDEQYF
TGTGCCAGCATTTCGTCAGGGGACGAGCAGTACTTC
>TRBV2|TRBD2|TRBJ2-7|few
CASIQAGSSYEQYF
TGTGCCAGCATTCAAGCGGGGAGCTCCTACGAGCAGTACTTC
>TRBV18|NA|TRBJ1-1|NA
CASRPSRVINTEAFF
TGTGCCTCACGACCGAGCAGGGTCATTAACACTGAAGCTTTCTTT
>TRBV7-9|TRBD2|TRBJ2-5|few
CASSLVAGGETQYF
TGTGCCAGCAGCTTAGTAGCGGGGGGAGAGACCCAGTACTTC
>TRBV7-2|TRBD1|TRBJ2-3|few
CASSWDRGADTQYF
TGTGCCAGCAGCTGGGACAGGGGCGCAGATACGCAGTATTTT
>TRBV4-1|NA|TRBJ2-2|NA
CASSQGRGMATGELFF
TGCGCCAGCAGCCAAGGGAGGGGAATGGCGACCGGGGAGCTGTTTTTT
>TRBV4-3|NA|TRBJ1-1|NA
CASSRYPGRGSTEAFF
TGCGCCAGCAGCAGGTATCCGGGGAGGGGAAGCACTGAAGCTTTCTTT
>TRBV18|NA|TRBJ2-2|few
CASSPPIAPHVWTGELFF
TGTGCCAGCTCACCACCGATCGCACCACACGTTTGGACCGGGGAGCTGTTTTTT
>TRBV7-6|NA|TRBJ1-5|NA
CASSLGGDQPQHF
TGTGCCAGCAGCTTAGGGGGAGATCAGCCCCAGCATTTT
>TRBV9|NA|TRBJ2-1|NA
CASSVVRAGYNEQFF
TGTGCCAGCAGCGTAGTCAGGGCTGGCTACAATGAGCAGTTCTTC
>TRBV7-6|TRBD2|TRBJ2-3|few
CASSLKVLAGGLDTQYF
TGTGCCAGCAGCTTAAAGGTCCTAGCGGGAGGTCTAGATACGCAGTATTTT
>TRBV7-2|NA|TRBJ1-1|few
CASSPRAGTEAFF
TGTGCCAGCAGCCCCCGAGCGGGCACTGAAGCTTTCTTT
>TRBV2|NA|TRBJ2-3|NA
CASSYSGTATDTQYF
TGTGCCAGCAGTTACTCGGGAACAGCCACAGATACGCAGTATTTT
>TRBV4-2|TRBD2|TRBJ2-7|NA
CASSRTGTSGVDEQYF
TGTGCCAGCAGCCGAACCGGGACTAGCGGGGTCGACGAGCAGTACTTC
>TRBV13|TRBD2|TRBJ2-3|NA
CASSPLAPSTDTQYF
TGTGCCAGCAGCCCACTAGCGCCATCCACAGATACGCAGTATTTT
>TRBV18|NA|TRBJ2-5|few
CASSPGGQETQYF
TGTGCCAGCTCACCTGGCGGACAAGAGACCCAGTACTTC
>TRBV4-1|TRBD1|TRBJ1-2|few
CASSLKSFGTANYGYTF
TGCGCCAGCAGCCTAAAGAGTTTCGGGACAGCGAACTATGGCTACACCTTC
>TRBV18|TRBD2|TRBJ2-5|few
CASSRTRGGRRETQYF
TGTGCCAGCTCACGGACCCGCGGCGGGAGGAGGGAGACCCAGTACTTC